This TCR beta chain was retrieved from a study of cytomegalovirus exposure and HLA in healthy donors. Study-wide results and caveats: At a 0.05 false discovery rate, a later analysis found approximately 15,000 TCR beta sequences to be associated with HLA alleles. Later genetic work tied a missense DCLRE1C variant to beta-chain V and J trimming.

Germline loops: CDR1 SGDLS, CDR2 YYNGEE. This CDR3 contains 14 residues. Deletions cut 1 base from V and 4 bases from J, with 12 bases between. About this clone itself: As yet, its antigen is unknown.

Both 60 Vbeta primers and 13 Jbeta primers went into the PCR. Assay used: immunoSEQ multiplex PCR; TCRdb lists only in-frame clones, some missing. The listing contains 95,000 to 150,000 clones. The chain links TRBV9 to TRBJ2-7; D uncertain. The TCR was taken from a man aged 25 to 45 in good health and CMV-seronegative. What was sequenced was PBMCs. CDR3 in amino acids: CASSVQAEAYEQYF. CDR3 coding DNA: TGTGCCAGCAGCGTACAGGCAGAAGCATACGAGCAGTACTTC. Complete variable domain (other parts from reference TRBV9 and TRBJ2-7): DSGVTQTPKHLITATGQRVTLRCSPRSGDLSVYWYQQSLDQGLQFLIQYYNGEERAKGNILERFSAQQFPDLHSELNLSSLELGDSALYFCASSVQAEAYEQYFGPGTRLTVT.